This T cell receptor (beta chain) originates from a study of blood T cell repertoires in COVID-19. As for the study in general: In each case, the material was cDNA or gDNA derived from T cells, B-cell-depleted T cells, or PBMCs.

V gave up 0 bases and J gave up 5 bases, with 4 bases separating them. The CDR3 is 13 amino acids. Germline V gene sequence: CDR1 LNHNV, CDR2 YYDKDF (reference sequence). Some clones are missing from TCRdb's copy, which holds only in-frame ones; the method was immunoSEQ multiplex PCR. The table shows approximately 170,000 clones, with around 80% occurring only once. This chain joins TRBV15 and TRBJ1-4; D gene ambiguous. The sample consisted of PBMCs or T cells enriched from blood (not recorded which). This sequence was found in a woman in her 70s in a cohort exposed to, infected with or recovered from COVID-19 (not recorded which). This CDR3 is CATSRDKNEKLFF. The CDR3 DNA reads TGTGCCACCAGCAGAGATAAAAATGAAAAACTGTTTTTT. Filled out from reference TRBV15 and TRBJ1-4, the complete variable domain reads DAMVIQNPRYQVTQFGKPVTLSCSQTLNHNVMYWYQQKSSQAPKLLFHYYDKDFNNEADTPDNFQSRRPNTSFCFLDIRSPGLGDTAMYLCATSRDKNEKLFFGSGTQLSVL.